The source of this T cell receptor beta chain is a study of tumor-infiltrating lymphocytes in primary liver carcinoma. cDNA specific to TCR beta was made from around 470 ng of total RNA, with a constant-region primer employed for priming. Three nested multiplex PCR rounds, a slightly modified ARM-PCR, produced the libraries for TCR beta. Amplification in the first two PCR rounds was performed using TRBV1-TRBV30 forward primers and a C-beta reverse primer for around 9 cycles each. TCRdb used MiXCR to reprocess the multiplex PCR reads, holding one entry per CDR3 protein. The sample records roughly 49,000 distinct CDR3 sequences, over 65% being singletons. The CDR3 has 13 amino acids. From germline, CDR1 is SQVTM and CDR2 ANQGSEA. V was shortened by 8 bases and J by 7 bases, with 18 bases between the two germline ends. Each 20-30 mg portion of unsorted bulk tissue served as the source for co-extraction of RNA and DNA.

The chain has TRBV29-1 and TRBJ1-5; D is undetermined. The receptor comes from a man in his forties or fifties with primary liver carcinoma and hepatitis B virus infection. Sequenced sample: liver tumor tissue from sampling region 5. Subset in this sample: tumor region T5, tumor centre. CDR3: CSIVSSVNQPQHF. The CDR3 DNA reads as TGCAGCATTGTGAGTAGTGTTAACCAGCCCCAGCATTTT.